The sequence of this TCR beta chain was determined in a study of Ad26.COV2.S vaccination and SARS-CoV-2 variants. Treatment defined: 15 to 20 received Ad26.COV2.S at low or high dose, single or two shots; 5 received placebo; per-sample allocation not given. The samples date from day 63 after the first vaccine or placebo injection. This table comes from immunoSEQ multiplex PCR, and its TCRdb copy is limited to in-frame clones, with some not included. The table records approximately 400,000 clones, about 83% of them present only once. The sequence was collected from a person aged 18-65 years who received the Ad26.COV2.S COVID-19 vaccine or a placebo. Sequences were derived from peripheral blood, sampled in a trial of Ad26.COV2.S vaccine versus placebo.

CDR3 in amino acids: CASSFAGGPGYEQYF. The CDR3, as DNA: TGTGCCAGCAGTTTCGCGGGAGGGCCCGGCTACGAGCAGTACTTC. The chain has TRBV27 and TRBJ2-7; 9 positions agree with TRBD2. Germline loops: CDR1 MNHEY, CDR2 SMNVEV (reference sequence). V dropped 3 bases and J dropped 3; count of bases not matched to a gene: 6. The CDR3 has 15 amino acids.